This T cell receptor beta chain was sequenced in a study of CD8 T cells in ankylosing spondylitis. Study-wide results and limits: A TCR beta motif of under 10 highly homologous variants appeared characteristic of ankylosing spondylitis blood. Earlier literature documents some of the motif variants in reactive arthritis synovial fluid and blood.

Preparation of TCR beta libraries was done by quantitative 5'-RACE with molecular barcodes. MiXCR, run by TCRdb on the 5' RACE reads, gives a single entry per CDR3 protein. The table records a few hundred thousand distinct CDR3 sequences, 15% to 20% of them present only once. In its sample, this clonotype was seen a few times. The target antigen is unknown. Between the trimmed V and J ends, which lost 5 bases and 4 bases, there was a span of 11 bases. The CDR3 is made up of 13 amino acids. This receptor was obtained from a male donor with ankylosing spondylitis. The sequenced sample consisted of blood, either unsorted or a sorted T cell fraction (not recorded which). V gene TRBV12-3 or TRBV12-4 combines with J gene TRBJ1-2, with D possibly matching TRBD1 (6 bases). CDR3 residues: CASSGTGSYGYTF. CDR3 sequence (DNA): TGTGCCAGCAGTGGTACAGGGTCCTATGGCTACACCTTC.